This entry features one TCR beta chain sequence. What this receptor recognizes is not known. Per-base quality was not reported, and no clone a single base away is much larger than it. From V the trimming removes 6 bases and from J it removes 2 bases, while the gene matches leave 10 bases of the junction unaccounted for. Its CDR3 holds 16 amino acids, cysteine through phenylalanine. Only the CDR3 DNA is retained, 48 bases long and in frame from the first base. Via the germline V gene, CDR1 is SNHLY and CDR2 FYNNEI. TCR beta CDR3 regions were amplified from RNA transcripts for repertoire sequencing. The first round was an RT-PCR using HTBI primers with the Qiagen OneStep RT-PCR kit, and this first round was followed by a second-round multiplex PCR, then size selection and purification. Libraries were sequenced paired-end with 100 bp reads on an Illumina HiSeq2000. Processing in the source paper ran as follows. SOAPnuke was used to process the reads, removing any read that contained adapters or uncalled bases, had a mean Phred below 15, or lacked an exact match to the constant primer or identifier. COPE v1.2.5 was used to merge the high-quality paired reads. Clonotypes were defined as unique nucleotide sequences and were aligned to IMGT TRB V, D and J references using MiTCR v1.1. Analysis was restricted to V-J combinations with a frequency above 0.0001, which covered about 99% of repertoires. A TCR clonal expansion and chaos score per V-J combination was defined as the ratio of F50 clonal expansion to chaos observed in the TCRdist matrix. Welch's t-statistics and random forest were used to reduce features to about a dozen V-J combinations, which were fed into a naive Bayes classifier. The Morisita-Horn index was used to measure how similar the thyroid and blood repertoires were. The public reads were reanalyzed by TCRdb: fastp trimming at Q25, MiXCR alignment, in-frame beta chains only. CDR3 protein duplicates are merged, each entry listing the most common genes and DNA. The V and J calls, along with clone size, are taken from TCRdb and not from the paper's own processing. The sample table holds about 1.2 million distinct CDR3 sequences, of which 35% to 40% were seen once. Clones ranked in the top ten supply 11% of the sample.

Patients with hyperthyroidism were aged 18 to 65 years, had been newly diagnosed, and had a disease duration of less than 2 months. Patients with other autoimmune diseases, uncontrolled infections, pregnancy or lactation were excluded. Diagnosis relied on clinical symptoms, serum thyroxine, TRAb, thyroid ultrasound and orbital computed tomography. Total RNA was extracted using Trizol reagent, and RNA quality was checked on an Agilent 2100 Bioanalyzer. This entry belongs to a study of Graves' ophthalmopathy and Graves' hyperthyroidism (dated by TCRdb to the late 2010s). Regarding the study in general: Hyperthyroidism was considered stable if no progression to ophthalmopathy occurred within 18 months of follow-up. To tell Graves' ophthalmopathy apart from Graves' hyperthyroidism, and to predict which patients would progress to ophthalmopathy, the study relied on TCR beta repertoire signatures. To explore V-J signatures that separate ophthalmopathy from hyperthyroidism, a discovery set of approximately 100 patients was enrolled, consisting of about 45 with ophthalmopathy and around 57 with stable hyperthyroidism. The independent validation cohort included 18 to 20 hyperthyroidism patients plus 17 patients who later progressed from hyperthyroidism to ophthalmopathy. In total, over 130 blood samples were TCR-sequenced: roughly 45 ophthalmopathy, under 85 hyperthyroidism and roughly 17 hyperthyroidism-to-ophthalmopathy patients. Following sample collection, hyperthyroidism patients were given methimazole at a starting dose of 30 mg daily, and ophthalmopathy patients were given high-dose intravenous methylprednisolone. In six hyperthyroidism patients, the T-cell repertoire of thyroid tissue was compared with the T-cell repertoire of blood.

The paper as a whole reports these results and caveats: No statistical method was used to predetermine the sample size, and group allocation was not hidden from the investigators. Most of the expanded thyroid clonotypes with a frequency above 0.001 were also detected in blood, and it was suggested that the thyroid immune response may be reflected by blood repertoires. The 13-signature model separated ophthalmopathy from stable hyperthyroidism with 85% to 90% sensitivity and around 84% specificity in cross-validation, and 80%/75% in the test set. In validation, the model predicted ophthalmopathy progression with about 70% sensitivity and 72.22% specificity; more than ten predicted patients were CT-confirmed with GO in a median of approximately six months.

Recombination connected TRBV2 to TRBJ2-5; 9 junctional bases match TRBD1. This TCR was sampled from an adult man with Graves' hyperthyroidism. The specimen was peripheral blood or thyroid tissue (not recorded which). The sequenced DNA: TGTGCCAGCAGAGAGACTGTTGACAGGGGGCAAGAGACCCAGTACTTC. It is translated as CASRETVDRGQETQYF.